This T cell receptor (beta chain) was sequenced during a study of T cells in Graves' hyperthyroidism and ophthalmopathy. Findings and caveats of the study: Among clonotypes expanded in thyroid above 0.001, most were also found in blood.

The sample holds many counts of this clonotype. Its target is unknown. Deletions cut 2 bases from V and 0 bases from J, with 11 bases between. The CDR3 sequence is 16 residues long. The TCR beta CDR3 regions underwent amplification using RNA transcripts as the source. With the HTBI primer set, the TCR CDR3 went through a first round of RT-PCR. MiXCR, applied by TCRdb to the multiplex PCR reads, yields one record per CDR3 protein. Among roughly 660,000 distinct CDR3 sequences listed, 15% to 20% were seen once. The TCR was taken from a man aged 50-59 years with Graves' hyperthyroidism. This chain joins TRBV12-3 or TRBV12-4 and TRBJ1-3; D not certain. Material: blood. The CDR3 region has the DNA TGTGCCAGCAGTTTAAGCGGATCCCTCTCTGGAAACACCATATATTTT. This sequence encodes CASSLSGSLSGNTIYF.